The clone carrying this T cell receptor beta chain turned up a few times. After removal of 0 bases from V and 3 bases from J, the junction contained 7 bases not matched to a gene. This CDR3 region has 16 residues. Germline assignment: CDR1 LGHDT and CDR2 YNNKEL (reference sequence). Each CDR3 protein gets one entry after TCRdb re-called the RT-PCR reads with MiXCR. This sample has more than 550,000 distinct CDR3 sequences, with 14% found just once. Sequencing was done on a sample of memory CD4+ T cells from blood. The chain has TRBV3-1 and TRBJ2-5; 7 bases fit TRBD1. This clonotype originated in a female donor in good health, serving as a healthy control. CDR3 protein: CASSQDHPGGKETQYF. Here the CDR3 DNA reads TGTGCCAGCAGCCAAGATCATCCAGGGGGAAAAGAGACCCAGTACTTC.